Listed below are T cell receptor beta chains from one sample, sequenced in a study of blood T cell repertoires in COVID-19. TCRdb's copy holds only in-frame clones and misses some; the assay was immunoSEQ multiplex PCR. The table has 25,000 to 40,000 clones, 91% seen once; the top ten hold roughly 5.7%. The sample comprised peripheral blood. The source is a human donor in a cohort sampled during active COVID-19. Both conserved end residues are part of each CDR3. A D gene is named only where the DNA matches it firmly. Some rows have no size entry. The others give once, few or many, or a class for an expanded clone.

clone_size j_call v_call d_call cdr3_aa cdr3_nt
once TRBJ2-2 TRBV11-1 . CASSSTRQAGELFF TGTGCCAGCAGCTCCACCCGACAGGCCGGGGAGCTGTTTTTT
. TRBJ1-6 TRBV30 . CAWSLLEQNSPLHF TGTGCCTGGAGTCTTTTGGAACAGAATTCACCCCTCCACTTT
. TRBJ2-1 TRBV19 TRBD2 CASGLAMANEQFF TGTGCCAGTGGACTAGCGATGGCCAATGAGCAGTTCTTC
. TRBJ1-1 TRBV10-3 . CAISGAVNTEAFF TGTGCCATCAGTGGGGCTGTGAACACTGAAGCTTTCTTT
. TRBJ1-5 TRBV6-2/TRBV6-3 . CASSRVRGQPQHF TGTGCCAGCAGCCGGGTTAGGGGTCAGCCCCAGCATTTT
. TRBJ1-1 TRBV21-1 . CASSKAGGGASTEAFF TGTGCCAGCAGCAAAGCAGGCGGGGGCGCAAGCACTGAAGCTTTCTTT
. TRBJ2-5 TRBV19 . CATATLPTETQYF TGTGCGACAGCTACCTTACCTACAGAGACCCAGTACTTC
. TRBJ2-1 TRBV7-8 TRBD2 CASSLGAAGGSNEQFF TGTGCCAGCAGCTTAGGGGCAGCGGGGGGGTCCAATGAGCAGTTCTTC
once TRBJ1-5 TRBV19 . CASNARDSNQPQHF TGTGCCAGTAACGCCAGGGATAGCAATCAGCCCCAGCATTTT
. TRBJ2-4 TRBV15 TRBD2 CATSQRRAGGSPVTKNIQYF TGTGCCACCAGCCAACGCAGGGCGGGGGGCTCCCCCGTCACCAAAAACATTCAGTACTTC
. TRBJ1-6 TRBV18 . CASSPRTGPDSPLHF TGTGCCAGCTCACCTCGAACAGGGCCAGATTCACCCCTCCACTTT
. TRBJ1-5 TRBV15 TRBD1 CATSREGTAHQPQHF TGTGCCACCAGCAGAGAGGGGACAGCGCATCAGCCCCAGCATTTT
. TRBJ1-4 TRBV18 . CASSPLQPAEKLFF TGTGCCAGCTCACCACTCCAACCCGCGGAAAAACTGTTTTTT
. TRBJ2-1 TRBV3-1/TRBV3-2 . CASSRGATTTYNEQFF TGTGCCAGCAGCCGAGGAGCAACTACGACCTACAATGAGCAGTTCTTC
. TRBJ2-3 TRBV5-1 TRBD2 CASSSSLTSGSHTDTQYF TGCGCCAGCAGCTCGTCCCTGACTAGCGGGAGCCACACAGATACGCAGTATTTT
. TRBJ2-1 TRBV29-1 TRBD1 CSVEGQLSYNEQFF TGCAGCGTTGAGGGACAGCTTTCCTACAATGAGCAGTTCTTC
. TRBJ1-5 TRBV10-3 TRBD1 CAISRGQDSNQPQHF TGTGCCATCAGCCGTGGACAGGATAGCAATCAGCCCCAGCATTTT
. TRBJ1-4 TRBV28 . CASSSVNQNEKLFF TGTGCCAGCAGTTCGGTCAACCAAAATGAAAAACTGTTTTTT
. TRBJ1-5 TRBV7-9 . CASSSDIAQHF TGTGCCAGCAGCTCCGACATCGCCCAGCATTTT
. TRBJ2-1 TRBV9 TRBD2 CASSVGTSGSYNEQFF TGTGCCAGCAGCGTAGGGACTAGCGGCTCCTACAATGAGCAGTTCTTC
. TRBJ1-2 TRBV6-4 . CASSDEGGGHGYTF TGTGCCAGCAGTGACGAGGGAGGGGGACATGGCTACACCTTC
. TRBJ2-2 TRBV19 TRBD2 CASRYGEGTGELFF TGTGCCAGTAGGTACGGGGAGGGTACCGGGGAGCTGTTTTTT
. TRBJ2-3 TRBV4-1 TRBD2 CASSQPTSGRTLDTQYF TGCGCCAGCAGCCAACCCACTAGCGGGAGAACATTAGATACGCAGTATTTT
. TRBJ2-5 TRBV4-1 TRBD2 CASSHRGGRETQYF TGCGCCAGCAGCCATCGGGGGGGTAGAGAGACCCAGTACTTC
. TRBJ2-1 TRBV9 . CASAGGTADEQFF TGTGCCAGCGCCGGCGGGACGGCGGATGAGCAGTTCTTC
. TRBJ1-1 TRBV30 . CAWSLEGGFAEAFF TGTGCCTGGAGTCTCGAAGGGGGTTTCGCTGAAGCTTTCTTT
once TRBJ1-2 TRBV5-6 TRBD1 CASSAGQYFGGYTF TGTGCCAGCAGCGCGGGACAGTATTTTGGTGGCTACACCTTC
. TRBJ1-2 TRBV4-1 . CASSQVLSSGHPYGYTF TGCGCCAGCAGCCAAGTCCTATCCTCGGGACACCCCTATGGCTACACCTTC
. TRBJ2-1 TRBV18 . CASSPAPYNEQFF TGTGCCAGCTCACCGGCCCCCTACAATGAGCAGTTCTTC
. TRBJ2-1 TRBV3-1/TRBV3-2 TRBD2 CASSHLGLAVNEQFF TGTGCCAGCAGCCATTTGGGACTAGCGGTCAATGAGCAGTTCTTC
. TRBJ2-6 TRBV28 . CASSQGETGANVLTF TGTGCCAGCAGTCAAGGGGAAACTGGGGCCAACGTCCTGACTTTC
. TRBJ2-3 TRBV2 . CAARWGRGTDTQYF TGTGCCGCAAGGTGGGGCAGGGGCACAGATACGCAGTATTTT
. TRBJ2-2 TRBV29-1 . CSATLDTTGELFF TGCAGCGCCACTTTGGACACCACCGGGGAGCTGTTTTTT
. TRBJ1-3 TRBV6-6 . CASSRTGSSGNTIYF TGTGCCAGCAGTCGCACTGGGAGCTCTGGAAACACCATATATTTT
. TRBJ1-5 TRBV19 . CASWLGAWSNQPQHF TGTGCCAGCTGGTTGGGGGCCTGGAGCAATCAGCCCCAGCATTTT
. TRBJ2-5 TRBV7-8 . CASSQIRETQYF TGTGCCAGCAGCCAGATCCGGGAGACCCAGTACTTC
. TRBJ2-3 TRBV9 . CASSVGGSTTQYF TGTGCCAGCAGCGTAGGTGGTAGTACTACGCAGTATTTT
few TRBJ1-6 TRBV30 . CAWSGTDNSPLHF TGTGCCTGGAGTGGGACTGATAATTCACCCCTCCACTTT
. TRBJ1-1 TRBV21-1 . CASSVRQREGTEAFF TGTGCCAGCAGCGTCCGACAGAGGGAGGGCACTGAAGCTTTCTTT
once TRBJ1-1 TRBV19 . CASSIGVSVGTEAFF TGTGCCAGTAGTATCGGGGTCTCGGTCGGCACTGAAGCTTTCTTT
. TRBJ1-1 TRBV4-1 . CASSARTENTEAFF TGCGCCAGCAGCGCCCGGACAGAGAACACTGAAGCTTTCTTT
. TRBJ2-3 TRBV28 . CASSLPGGGTDTQYF TGTGCCAGCAGTTTACCGGGGGGCGGCACAGATACGCAGTATTTT
. TRBJ1-6 TRBV6-2/TRBV6-3 . CASSYRTAGSPLHF TGTGCCAGCAGTTATAGAACAGCAGGCTCACCCCTCCACTTT
. TRBJ1-4 TRBV5-1 . CASSSQGSTNEKLFF TGCGCCAGCAGCTCTCAGGGTTCCACTAATGAAAAACTGTTTTTT
. TRBJ1-1 TRBV10-1 TRBD1 CASISGGQDEAFF TGCGCCAGCATCTCGGGCGGACAGGACGAAGCTTTCTTT
few TRBJ1-3 TRBV15 . CATSINPSSGNTIYF TGTGCCACCAGCATTAATCCTAGCTCTGGAAACACCATATATTTT
. TRBJ2-2 TRBV6-4 TRBD2 CASSNSGANTGELFF TGTGCCAGCAGTAATAGCGGGGCAAACACCGGGGAGCTGTTTTTT
. TRBJ2-3 TRBV9 . CASSPGDTQYF TGTGCCAGCAGCCCAGGAGATACGCAGTATTTT
. TRBJ2-3 TRBV10-3 . CAISGLRGGDTDTQYF TGTGCCATCAGTGGCCTCAGGGGAGGGGACACAGATACGCAGTATTTT
once TRBJ2-3 TRBV7-9 . CASSLDYTTDTQYF TGTGCCAGCAGCTTAGATTACACAACAGATACGCAGTATTTT
. TRBJ2-5 TRBV5-1 TRBD2 CASSLDLAGGPGETQYF TGCGCCAGCAGCTTGGATCTAGCGGGGGGGCCGGGGGAGACCCAGTACTTC
. TRBJ1-1 TRBV13 . CASSLGHAGEAFF TGTGCCAGCAGCTTAGGCCACGCAGGAGAAGCTTTCTTT
. TRBJ1-1 TRBV5-1 TRBD1 CASSWDSMNTEAFF TGCGCCAGCAGTTGGGACAGCATGAACACTGAAGCTTTCTTT
. TRBJ1-1 TRBV5-1 . CASSLEEGLNTEAFF TGCGCCAGCAGCTTGGAGGAGGGTTTGAACACTGAAGCTTTCTTT
once TRBJ1-6 TRBV19 . CASSIVEDSPLHF TGTGCCAGTAGTATTGTGGAGGATTCACCCCTCCACTTT
. TRBJ2-3 TRBV18 . CASSPPAQGDTQYF TGTGCCAGCTCACCACCGGCCCAGGGGGATACGCAGTATTTT
. TRBJ2-2 TRBV5-1 . CASSLSPGNTGELFF TGCGCCAGCAGCTTGTCCCCAGGAAACACCGGGGAGCTGTTTTTT
. TRBJ2-5 TRBV30 TRBD2 CAWRLAGGTETQYF TGTGCCTGGAGACTAGCGGGAGGGACAGAGACCCAGTACTTC